Listed below are T cell receptor beta chains from one sample, sequenced in a study of T cells in Graves' hyperthyroidism and ophthalmopathy. TCRdb reanalysed the multiplex PCR reads using MiXCR and keeps one entry per CDR3 protein. The table shows fewer than 900,000 distinct CDR3 sequences, with around a sixth occurring only once. Source material: blood. The receptor source for this set is a woman in her fifties or sixties with Graves' hyperthyroidism that later progressed to Graves' ophthalmopathy. Both conserved end residues are part of each CDR3. A D gene is named only where the DNA matches it firmly. Some rows mark clone size as missing; the rest say once, few, many or name a class of expanded clone.

abundance	v_gene	d_gene	j_gene	CDR3nt	CDR3aa
-	TRBV14	-	TRBJ1-1	TGTGCCAGCAGCGGTGGAACCTACACTGAAGCTTTCTTT	CASSGGTYTEAFF
many	TRBV6-2/TRBV6-3	TRBD2	TRBJ2-3	TGTGCCAGCACCCTTCCGGGACTAGCGGACACAGATACGCAGTATTTT	CASTLPGLADTDTQYF
few	TRBV18	-	TRBJ2-6	TGTGCCAGCTCGGAGCAGGCTATCTCTGGGGCCAACGTCCTGACTTTC	CASSEQAISGANVLTF
many	TRBV20-1	-	TRBJ2-7	TGCAGTGCTGACGGGACGACTATGGGAGAGCAGTACTTC	CSADGTTMGEQYF
many	TRBV5-1	TRBD2	TRBJ2-7	TGCGCCAGCAGCTCGGGAGGAGCTCTCTCCTACGAGCAGTACTTC	CASSSGGALSYEQYF
many	TRBV20-1	-	TRBJ2-1	TGCAGTGCTAGAGACAAAGCCGGGACTGATATACAAACTGAGCAGTTCTTC	CSARDKAGTDIQTEQFF
few	TRBV19	-	TRBJ1-1	TGTGCCAGTACCCTTTCGGCGGGGGCAGCTTTCTTT	CASTLSAGAAFF
-	TRBV3-1	TRBD1	TRBJ1-5	TGTGCCAGCAGATTCCAGGGGGCAAATCAGCCCCAGCATTTT	CASRFQGANQPQHF
many	TRBV6-1	-	TRBJ1-2	TGTGCCAGCAGGCGGTTGGTGGGTCAGGGCGGGCGAACTAATGGCTACACCTTC	CASRRLVGQGGRTNGYTF
many	TRBV30	-	TRBJ2-1	TGTGCCTGGAGTGTAACGTACGAGCAGTTCTTC	CAWSVTYEQFF
-	TRBV6-2/TRBV6-3	-	TRBJ1-2	TGTGCCAGCAGTTATCCAATTGGCTACACCTTC	CASSYPIGYTF
few	TRBV6-2/TRBV6-3	-	TRBJ1-2	TGTGCCAGCTGTCCCTACGTGAGGGGGTCCGGGGACTATGGCTACACCTTC	CASCPYVRGSGDYGYTF
many	TRBV6-1	-	TRBJ2-3	TGTGCCAGCAGGATGCAGGGGTCCCTCACAGATACGCAGTATTTT	CASRMQGSLTDTQYF
many	TRBV13	-	TRBJ2-3	TGTGCCAGCAGCTACAGGTTCCAAACCGGACAAGGCACAGATACGCAGTATTTT	CASSYRFQTGQGTDTQYF
-	TRBV7-9	TRBD1	TRBJ1-1	TGTGCCAGCAGCTGGGACAGGGGGCGTAGCACTGAAGCTTTCTTT	CASSWDRGRSTEAFF
once	TRBV19	TRBD1	TRBJ1-5	TGTGCCAGTAGTATAGCCCCCAGGGGGAATCAGCCCCAGCATTTT	CASSIAPRGNQPQHF
many	TRBV18	-	TRBJ2-5	TGTGCCAGCTCACCACAGGGGGTCGAGACCCAGTACTTC	CASSPQGVETQYF
few	TRBV12-3/TRBV12-4	-	TRBJ2-1	TGTGCCAGCAGTTTTGGAACAGTTGAGCAGTTCTTC	CASSFGTVEQFF
many	TRBV20-1	-	TRBJ2-5	TGCAGTGCTCGCCCACCAGGACGGTTGCAAGAGACCCAGTACTTC	CSARPPGRLQETQYF
-	TRBV2	-	TRBJ1-1	TGTGCCAGCACTCACGGCCCGGGCCCGAACACTGAAGCTTTCTTT	CASTHGPGPNTEAFF
-	TRBV30	-	TRBJ1-5	TGTGCCTGGAGTGCCCGACGGGAGGGAAATCAGCCCCAGCATTTT	CAWSARREGNQPQHF
many	TRBV30	-	TRBJ1-6	TGTGCCTGGAAGATCATCAGGGCTTCACCCCTCCACTTT	CAWKIIRASPLHF
many	TRBV3-1	-	TRBJ1-2	TGTGCCAGCAGCCAAGATCCGAGGGGATTTGGCTACACCTTC	CASSQDPRGFGYTF
many	TRBV20-1	-	TRBJ1-1	TGCAGTGCTAGAGTGGAGGGGTTCGACACTGAAGCTTTCTTT	CSARVEGFDTEAFF
many	TRBV20-1	-	TRBJ2-1	TGCAGTGCTAGAGCCAGCCTCAATGAGCAGTTCTTC	CSARASLNEQFF
many	TRBV11-2	TRBD2	TRBJ2-5	TGTGCCAGCCAGAGGACTAGCGGGGGCCCCCAGTACTTC	CASQRTSGGPQYF
-	TRBV30	TRBD1	TRBJ1-1	TGTGCCTGGAACATGGCAGGGGGGACTGAAGCTTTCTTT	CAWNMAGGTEAFF
few	TRBV11-1	-	TRBJ1-2	TGTGCCAGCAGCTTAGATAGTACAGCGTCTAGCTATGGCTACACCTTC	CASSLDSTASSYGYTF
-	TRBV7-2	-	TRBJ2-3	TGTGCCAGCAGCCCCATAGTTCTATGGGGGAAAACGGATACGCAGTATTTT	CASSPIVLWGKTDTQYF
-	TRBV6-1	-	TRBJ1-5	TGTGCCACCCTCGGTGTTTCCGGGCAGCCCCAGCATTTT	CATLGVSGQPQHF
many	TRBV12-3/TRBV12-4	-	TRBJ1-3	TGTGCCAGCAGTTTACGGGGGATCTCTGGAAACACCATATATTTT	CASSLRGISGNTIYF
-	TRBV6-5	TRBD1	TRBJ1-5	TGTGCCAGCAGTTACCTACGCGGGACAGCCAATCAGCCCCAGCATTTT	CASSYLRGTANQPQHF
few	TRBV7-9	TRBD2	TRBJ2-1	TGTGCCAGCAGCGGACTAGCGGGGGGGCAGGCTTACAATGAGCAGTTCTTC	CASSGLAGGQAYNEQFF
-	TRBV12-3/TRBV12-4	TRBD1	TRBJ1-2	TGTGCCAGCAGGGAGGACAGGGTCGTCAGCTACACCTTC	CASREDRVVSYTF
-	TRBV4-1	TRBD1	TRBJ2-7	TGCGCCAGCAGCCATCAGACAGGGGGCCAGAGCTCCTACGAGCAGTACTTC	CASSHQTGGQSSYEQYF
many	TRBV3-1	TRBD2	TRBJ2-1	TGTGCCAGCAGGGGGACTAGCGGCTACAATGAGCAGTTCTTC	CASRGTSGYNEQFF
many	TRBV5-6	TRBD1	TRBJ1-2	TGTGCCAGCAGCTTGGTGGACAGGACCCTGGGCTACACCTTC	CASSLVDRTLGYTF
-	TRBV20-1	-	TRBJ2-2	TGCAGTGCCCGCTCGACAGGTTCGAACACCGGGGAGCTGTTTTTT	CSARSTGSNTGELFF
many	TRBV7-9	TRBD1	TRBJ2-1	TGTGCCAGCAGCTTATTGGGATCGGACAGGGCCCATGAGCAGTTCTTC	CASSLLGSDRAHEQFF
many	TRBV20-1	TRBD2	TRBJ2-3	TGCAGTGCTAGTAGGCTAGCGGGGGGGCCGAGCACAGATACGCAGTATTTT	CSASRLAGGPSTDTQYF
-	TRBV20-1	TRBD2	TRBJ2-5	TGCAGTGCTATTAGCGGGGGGTCACAAGAGACCCAGTACTTC	CSAISGGSQETQYF
many	TRBV2	-	TRBJ2-7	TGTGCCAGCAGTGAATTCTCCTACGAGCAGTACTTC	CASSEFSYEQYF
few	TRBV20-1	TRBD1	TRBJ2-3	TGCAGTGCTTCGGGACAGGGCACAGATACGCAGTATTTT	CSASGQGTDTQYF
many	TRBV7-3	-	TRBJ2-2	TGTGCCAGCAGCTTAAACCAGCTAGCGAACACCGGGGAGCTGTTTTTT	CASSLNQLANTGELFF
few	TRBV10-3	-	TRBJ1-5	TGTGCCATCAGTGAGTCTTTAGGTGGGAGCAATCAGCCCCAGCATTTT	CAISESLGGSNQPQHF
-	TRBV7-6	-	TRBJ2-3	TGTGCCAGCAGCTTATTGGGGGTCACAGATACGCAGTATTTT	CASSLLGVTDTQYF
many	TRBV27	-	TRBJ1-2	TGTGCCAGCAGTTTGGACAGCTCTAACTATGGCTACACCTTC	CASSLDSSNYGYTF
-	TRBV6-2/TRBV6-3	TRBD2	TRBJ2-1	TGTGCCAGCAGTTACGGTTCGGGGCGGGGGTCCTTAAATGAGCAGTTCTTC	CASSYGSGRGSLNEQFF
few	TRBV12-3/TRBV12-4	-	TRBJ1-6	TGTGCCAGCAGCGGGGTGACTTCACCCCTCCACTTT	CASSGVTSPLHF